A single sample is the source of the 5 T cell receptor beta chains below, sequenced in a study of kidney transplant recipient with SARS-CoV-2 infection. TCRdb analysed the reads with MiXCR anew, one entry per CDR3 protein. This table has fewer than 250,000 distinct CDR3 sequences, around 30% appearing once. Sequencing used a blood sample, obtained at baseline and on day 111 from a kidney transplant recipient. Receptors were obtained from a young adult male patient who had COVID-19 and was a kidney transplant recipient. Some T cells may originate from the graft donor.

For this clonotype: A much bigger clone sits one base away, suggesting this may be a read error. The chain employs TRBV25-1 and TRBJ1-1, with D possibly TRBD1 on 6 matching bases. This CDR3 has 15 residues. CDR1 is MGHDK, CDR2 SYGVNS, per germline. The CDR3 reads CASSKYKRGQGGAFF. DNA of the CDR3: TGTGCCAGCAGTAAATACAAACGAGGGCAAGGGGGAGCTTTCTTT.

A remark on this clonotype: This sequence may be a read error, since a much larger clone differs from it by one base. The rearrangement uses TRBV2 and TRBJ2-5, with a possible D match to TRBD2 (6 bases). The end of the DNA is better explained by TRBJ2-7, so the J call may be wrong. The CDR3 loop spans 15 amino acids. Germline assignment: CDR1 SNHLY and CDR2 FYNNEI. The CDR3 reads CASSARGLPSYEQYF. CDR3 nucleotide sequence: TGTGCCAGCAGTGCTCGGGGACTTCCTTCCTACGAGCAGTACTTC.

This clonotype was seen repeatedly, ten times or more. The V and J genes are TRBV3-2 and TRBJ2-7. TRBV3-2 is a recognized pseudogene. There are 13 residues in the CDR3. CDR3 DNA sequence: TGTGCCAGCAGCCCCGACTGGTATGGGGAGCAGTACTTC. This codes for CASSPDWYGEQYF.

This clonotype was observed many times. V is TRBV19 and J is TRBJ2-7; D uncertain. Per germline, CDR1 LNHDA and CDR2 SQIVND (reference sequence). CDR3 length: 13 residues. Trimming took 0 bases from V and 9 from J, leaving 12 bases between them. CDR3 nucleotide sequence: TGTGCCAGTAGTATAGATGGATTGGGTCTGCAGTACTTC. Translated, it gives CASSIDGLGLQYF.

Points on this clonotype: Sequence at one end of the junction differs from germline and may be a read error. This chain joins TRBV24-1 and TRBJ2-1; TRBD2 might be the D (6 bases). This CDR3 has 15 residues. Germline loops: CDR1 KGHDR, CDR2 SFDVKD. The CDR3 DNA reads TGTGCCGCCAGTGTTGGGCGGGGTGGCGGGAATGAGCAGTTCTTC. Translation gives CAASVGRGGGNEQFF.